The text below deals with one T cell receptor beta chain. This sample stems from a study of T cell changes during pregnancy in multiple sclerosis. Per the germline V gene, CDR1 is LNHDA and CDR2 is SQIVND (reference sequence). The CDR3 consists of 14 residues. Trimming took 3 bases from V and 6 from J, leaving 12 bases between them. The assay was immunoSEQ multiplex PCR, and TCRdb's table has in-frame clones only and misses some. The table includes about 77,000 clones, roughly 91% detected once. V is TRBV19 and J is TRBJ1-5, with D possibly being TRBD1 (6 bases). The receptor was isolated from a female donor in good health, enrolled as a control in a pregnancy study. The input for sequencing was peripheral blood, taken after pregnancy. The CDR3: CASSIKGVIQPQHF. The CDR3 DNA reads as TGTGCCAGTAGTATTAAGGGGGTTATTCAGCCCCAGCATTTT.